These 2 T cell receptor beta chains came from one sample sequenced in a study of T cells in Graves' hyperthyroidism and ophthalmopathy. From RNA transcripts, TCR beta CDR3 regions were amplified. HTBI primers drove first-round RT-PCR of the TCR CDR3. MiXCR was run by TCRdb on the multiplex PCR reads, yielding one entry per CDR3 protein. Of hundreds of thousands of distinct CDR3 sequences in the sample, about 45% are singletons; the top ten hold 7% to 7.5%. Material for sequencing was peripheral blood or thyroid tissue (not recorded which). These receptors came from an adult man with Graves' disease, either hyperthyroidism or ophthalmopathy (not recorded which).

This clonotype was detected ten times or more. This sequence joins TRBV7-9 and TRBJ2-7; D possibly corresponds to TRBD2 (5 bases). Between the trimmed V and J ends, which lost 4 bases and 0 bases, there was a span of 10 bases. CDR1 is SEHNR and CDR2 is FQNEAQ in the germline V gene (reference sequence). The CDR3 spans 14 residues. The CDR3 is CASSSALASYEQYF. The CDR3 DNA follows: TGTGCCAGCAGCTCAGCGCTAGCCTCCTACGAGCAGTACTTC. The full variable domain, rest sourced from reference TRBV7-9 and TRBJ2-7, is DTGVSQNPRHKITKRGQNVTFRCDPISEHNRLYWYRQTLGQGPEFLTYFQNEAQLEKSRLLSDRFSAERPKGSFSTLEIQRTEQGDSAMYLCASSSALASYEQYFGPGTRLTVT.

The V and J genes are TRBV7-2 and TRBJ1-3; D is unclear. CDR3 length: 14 amino acids. Deletions cut 3 bases from V and 7 bases from J, with 13 bases between. Per the germline V gene, CDR1 is SGHTA and CDR2 is FQGNSA. The CDR3 DNA sequence: TGTGCCAGCAGCTTGATAACGTCCGGGAACACCATATATTTT. Its protein product is CASSLITSGNTIYF.